This TCR beta chain was observed in a study of identical twins. TCRdb itself ran the 5' RACE reads through MiXCR, one entry per CDR3 protein. The sample has some 500,000 distinct CDR3 sequences, approximately 10% seen once. V shed 7 bases, J shed 4 bases, and the junction held 10 bases outside the gene matches. The CDR3 consists of 14 residues. Germline V gives CDR1 DFQATT, CDR2 SNEGSKA (reference sequence). Another study also made use of these data, one on yellow fever vaccine responses in identical twins.

The sample taken for sequencing was PBMCs. The sequence derives from a woman aged 18 to 35 in good health. The chain employs TRBV20-1 and TRBJ2-3; 8 nucleotides line up with TRBD2. As DNA, the CDR3 is TGCAGTGGAGGCGGACTAGCCCCTCCAGATACGCAGTATTTT. It yields the protein CSGGGLAPPDTQYF.